This T cell receptor (beta chain) emerged from a study of T-cell memory formation after mild COVID-19. Study-level results: CD4/CD8 balance held among clones contracting day 15 to 85, and later expanders leaned CD4+. CD4+ contracting clones lay mainly in CM and EM, CD8+ ones in EMRA.

TCRdb recomputed calls from the 5' RACE reads with MiXCR, one row per CDR3 protein. The repertoire holds around 220,000 distinct CDR3 sequences, with about a sixth as singletons. This clonotype was detected a few times. Its antigen is currently unknown. This CDR3 spans 14 amino acids. Germline assignment: CDR1 KGHSH and CDR2 LQKENI. V gave up 4 bases and J gave up 5 bases, with 12 bases separating them. The source is a man aged 18 to 35 who had mild COVID-19 (a few samples of this study predate the infection). Cell type and time point are not known. What was sequenced was PBMCs or a T cell subset sorted from them (not recorded which). This sequence joins TRBV18 and TRBJ2-1; D remains ambiguous. The CDR3 nucleotides are TGTGCCAGCTCACTGGGGTTTCGGAACAATGAGCAGTTCTTC. Amino acids: CASSLGFRNNEQFF.